Listed below are T cell receptor beta chains from one sample, sequenced in a study of PD-L1 blockade in urothelial cancer. Measured with immunoSEQ multiplex PCR; TCRdb has only the in-frame clones, and not every one. Counted here are 70,000 to 95,000 clones, 80% to 90% occurring once; the ten biggest clones make up about 0.89%. The material sequenced was PBMCs, taken around atezolizumab (anti-PD-L1) treatment. The receptors shown here come from an elderly woman with urothelial cancer. CDR3s include the opening cysteine and the closing phenylalanine or tryptophan. A D gene is named only where the DNA matches it firmly. Size tells how often a clone was seen (once, few, many) or the class of an expanded clone, and some rows leave it out.

.	TRBJ2-1	.	TRBV7-3	TGTGCCAGCAGCCACAGGGTAGCCCCCTACAATGAGCAGTTCTTC	CASSHRVAPYNEQFF
.	TRBJ1-5	TRBD1	TRBV7-8	TGTGCCAGCAGCGAGAGGGGGCGGAACAATCAGCCCCAGCATTTT	CASSERGRNNQPQHF
.	TRBJ2-5	.	TRBV6-5	TGTGCCAGCAGCCGGACTATCCAAGAGACCCAGTACTTC	CASSRTIQETQYF
few	TRBJ1-1	.	TRBV5-6	TGTGCCAGCAGCTTGGACAGGGACGCTTGGCGATTGAACACTGAAGCTTTCTTT	CASSLDRDAWRLNTEAFF
.	TRBJ2-1	TRBD1	TRBV5-6	TGTGCCAGCAGCTTGCTGGGACAGGCACTTGAGCAGTTCTTC	CASSLLGQALEQFF
.	TRBJ1-3	TRBD1	TRBV6-6	TGTGCCAGCACCTCCGGGACAGGGTCTAGTGGAAACACCATATATTTT	CASTSGTGSSGNTIYF
.	TRBJ1-2	.	TRBV19	TGTGCCAGCAACAGACAGGACTATGGCTACACCTTC	CASNRQDYGYTF
.	TRBJ2-1	.	TRBV9	TGTGCCAGCAGCGTAGGGGGGGAGCCCTACAATGAGCAGTTCTTC	CASSVGGEPYNEQFF
.	TRBJ2-1	TRBD2	TRBV30	TGTGCCTGGAGTGTTGGGGGGACTAGCGGAAACAATGAGCAGTTCTTC	CAWSVGGTSGNNEQFF
.	TRBJ1-5	TRBD1	TRBV27	TGTGCCAGCAGTCGGGACAGGGCCTCAGCCCAGCATTTT	CASSRDRASAQHF
.	TRBJ2-7	.	TRBV2	TGTGCCAGCAGTGAAACCCAGTACGAGCAGTACTTC	CASSETQYEQYF
.	TRBJ1-4	TRBD1	TRBV7-7	TGTGCCAGCAGCCTAGGACAGGGGGAAAAACTGTTTTTT	CASSLGQGEKLFF
.	TRBJ2-1	.	TRBV27	TGTGCCAGCAAAGGAGACTCCTACAATGAGCAGTTCTTC	CASKGDSYNEQFF
.	TRBJ1-1	.	TRBV19	TGTGCCAGTAGTATAGATCGGGGAGGGGAAGCTTTCTTT	CASSIDRGGEAFF
.	TRBJ2-7	TRBD2	TRBV30	TGTGCCTGGAGAACCCCTCATAGGCTAGCGGGAGCCCACGAGCAGTACTTC	CAWRTPHRLAGAHEQYF
few	TRBJ1-4	.	TRBV18	TGTGCCAGCTCTAGCGCGACCCTTGAAAAACTGTTTTTT	CASSSATLEKLFF
few	TRBJ1-5	TRBD1	TRBV19	TGTGCCAGTAGCCCCACAGGGGGCCCTAGCAATCAGCCCCAGCATTTT	CASSPTGGPSNQPQHF
.	TRBJ2-7	.	TRBV5-1	TGCGCCAGCAGCCCACTTGCAGCGGCAAGCCCCTACGAGCAGTACTTC	CASSPLAAASPYEQYF
.	TRBJ2-3	.	TRBV11-2	TGTGCTTCGGAGGGGTTGCCAGATACGCAGTATTTT	CASEGLPDTQYF
few	TRBJ2-1	TRBD2	TRBV13	TGTGCCAGCAGCCCCAGGACTAGCGGGGTTGTGAATGAGCAGTTCTTC	CASSPRTSGVVNEQFF
.	TRBJ1-1	.	TRBV27	TGTGCCAGCAGTTCCCTAGGGGTAAGTGGCACTGAAGCTTTCTTT	CASSSLGVSGTEAFF
.	TRBJ1-2	TRBD1	TRBV15	TGTGCCACCAGCGGCCGGGACAGGGGGCAATACGGCAACTATGGCTACACCTTC	CATSGRDRGQYGNYGYTF
.	TRBJ2-5	TRBD1	TRBV7-3	TGTGCCAGCAGTCCAACCTTGGGACAGGGGGCGACCCAGTACTTC	CASSPTLGQGATQYF
.	TRBJ2-1	TRBD2	TRBV28	TGTGCCGGGGGGGGCTCCTACAATGAGCAGTTCTTC	CAGGGSYNEQFF
.	TRBJ2-2	TRBD2	TRBV7-9	TGTGCCCCGAAGGCTAGCGGGGATCCGAACACCGGGGAGCTGTTTTTT	CAPKASGDPNTGELFF
.	TRBJ2-4	.	TRBV10-1	TGCGCCAGCAGTGAGGGGGAAGGGGCTGCCAAAAACATTCAGTACTTC	CASSEGEGAAKNIQYF
.	TRBJ2-7	TRBD2	TRBV27	TGTGCCAGCAGTACGGGACTATTTTCCTACGAGCAGTACTTC	CASSTGLFSYEQYF
.	TRBJ1-4	.	TRBV6-6	TGTGCCAGCAGGGACAAGGCGCATGCTAATGAAAAACTGTTTTTT	CASRDKAHANEKLFF
.	TRBJ1-2	.	TRBV7-3	TGTGCCAGCAGCTTCGGGCAGGGGAACTATGGCTACACCTTC	CASSFGQGNYGYTF